The next 20 T cell receptor beta chains were all read from a single sample in a study of blood T cell repertoires in COVID-19. TCRdb keeps only in-frame clones here, not all; method: immunoSEQ multiplex PCR. Of about 250,000 clones detected, 65% to 85% appear once; the ten largest clones hold 27%. Sequencing was done on a sample of peripheral blood. The origin of the receptors is a man aged 35 to 55 with acute or convalescent COVID-19.

This chain uses TRBV18 with TRBJ2-1; 7 bases match TRBD2. CDR1 KGHSH and CDR2 LQKENI come from the germline V gene. The CDR3 covers 15 residues. The V segment lost 3 bases and the J segment 2 bases; nucleotides outside the gene matches: 4. CDR3 coding DNA: TGTGCCAGCTCACCCCCTAGCGGAGCCTACAATGAGCAGTTCTTC. The encoded protein is CASSPPSGAYNEQFF.

This rearrangement joins TRBV6-2 or TRBV6-3 to TRBJ2-7; TRBD1 matches at 8 bases. The CDR3 consists of 18 residues. J was trimmed by 4 bases and V by 2 bases; bases with no gene match: 16. Looked up from germline, CDR1 is MNHEY and CDR2 is SVGEGT. The DNA for the CDR3 is TGTGCCAGCAGTTACAGCGGGCTACAGGGGGGAGTTTCGTACGAGCAGTACTTC. It encodes CASSYSGLQGGVSYEQYF.

This chain uses TRBV19 with TRBJ2-5; 11 nucleotides align to TRBD2. CDR1 and CDR2 (germline): LNHDA, SQIVND (reference sequence). The CDR3 sequence is 15 residues long. Unmatched junction bases numbered 6, after V lost 5 bases and J lost 4 bases. CDR3 in amino acids: CASSLGTSGRETQYF. In DNA form, the CDR3 reads TGTGCCAGTAGTCTAGGGACTAGCGGTAGAGAGACCCAGTACTTC.

This clone was seen just once. This rearrangement joins TRBV18 to TRBJ1-5; D is perhaps TRBD1 (5 bases). In germline, CDR1 is KGHSH, CDR2 LQKENI. The CDR3 covers 15 residues. The V end was cut by 8 bases, the J end by 1 base, with 15 bases between. CDR3 nucleotide sequence: TGTGCCAGCACACTAAACCAGGGAAGCAATCAGCCCCAGCATTTT. This sequence encodes CASTLNQGSNQPQHF. The full variable domain, with the rest looked up from reference TRBV18 and TRBJ1-5, is NAGVMQNPRHLVRRRGQEARLRCSPMKGHSHVYWYRQLPEEGLKFMVYLQKENIIDESGMPKERFSAEFPKEGPSILRIQQVVRGDSAAYFCASTLNQGSNQPQHFGDGTRLSIL.

The gene calls are TRBV6-2 or TRBV6-3 and TRBJ2-6; D uncertain. Per the germline V gene, CDR1 is MNHEY and CDR2 is SVGEGT. V lost 6 bases to trimming and J lost 0 bases, with 9 bases between them. This CDR3 comprises 15 residues. The CDR3 sequence: CASSAVGSGANVLTF. CDR3 nucleotide sequence: TGTGCCAGCAGCGCGGTTGGCTCTGGGGCCAACGTCCTGACTTTC.

This clone was seen a few times. The chain has TRBV2 and TRBJ2-7, with 12 bases fitting TRBD1. With V trimmed by 7 bases and J by 3 bases, 7 bases remained unmatched. CDR1 SNHLY and CDR2 FYNNEI come from the germline V gene. The CDR3 has 15 amino acids. The CDR3 protein is CASIYGTGGSYEQYF. CDR3 coding DNA: TGTGCCAGCATTTATGGGACAGGGGGCAGCTACGAGCAGTACTTC.

This sequence joins TRBV6-5 and TRBJ2-2; 9 bases match TRBD2. Per the germline V gene, CDR1 is MNHEY and CDR2 is SVGAGI. The CDR3 is 13 residues long. The V and J ends lost 8 bases and 6 bases, in that order; junction bases with no gene match: 4. The CDR3 sequence: CASQGLAAGELFF. As DNA, the CDR3 is TGTGCCAGCCAGGGACTAGCAGCCGGGGAGCTGTTTTTT.

The V call is TRBV4-3, the J call TRBJ1-5; TRBD1 might be the D (6 bases). The germline V gene has CDR1 LGHNA and CDR2 YSLEER. The CDR3 has 16 residues. V lost 1 base, J lost 0 bases, and 10 bases lay in between. CDR3 nucleotide sequence: TGCGCCAGCAGCCAAGCCCTGACAGGTAGCAATCAGCCCCAGCATTTT. It specifies CASSQALTGSNQPQHF.

The CDR3 DNA reads TGCGCCAGCAGCCAAGCTCTCGCCAGGGGTGTTTCACCCCTCCACTTT. As protein: CASSQALARGVSPLHF. The chain carries TRBV4-1 and TRBJ1-6; D might be TRBD1 (6 bases). CDR3 size: 16 residues. Germline V CDR1 and CDR2: MGHRA, YSYEKL. V was trimmed by 1 base and J by 9 bases, leaving 16 bases between them.

This clone has more than one count but fewer than ten. The chain is built from TRBV12-3 or TRBV12-4 and TRBJ1-3, with unresolved D. The CDR3 is 13 residues long. Trimming left V 3 bases short and J 5 bases short, with 8 bases between. CDR3 protein: CASSFGGRNTIYF. As DNA, the CDR3 is TGTGCCAGCAGTTTCGGAGGTCGAAACACCATATATTTT.

The gene calls are TRBV6-1 and TRBJ1-2, with 8 bases lining up with TRBD1. Germline CDR1 and CDR2: MNHNS and SASEGT. This CDR3 spans 13 amino acids. After removal of 6 bases from V and 6 bases from J, the junction contained 6 bases not matched to a gene. CDR3 nucleotides: TGTGCCAGCAGGCGACAGGGGTGGGATGGCTACACCTTC. The encoded protein is CASRRQGWDGYTF.

V gene TRBV4-1 combines with J gene TRBJ1-5; 9 bases are a match to TRBD1. The ends lost 0 bases at V and 5 bases at J; junction bases unmatched: 8. In germline, CDR1 is MGHRA, CDR2 YSYEKL. This CDR3 contains 17 residues. DNA of the CDR3: TGCGCCAGCAGCCAAGATCAGCAGGGGACAGGGCATCAGCCCCAGCATTTT. This codes for CASSQDQQGTGHQPQHF.

The rearrangement uses TRBV9 and TRBJ1-2, with a weak D call TRBD1 (5 bases). The CDR3 is made up of 15 amino acids. Germline V CDR1 and CDR2: SGDLS, YYNGEE. Trimming pared 2 bases from V and 6 bases from J, leaving 17 bases between. CDR3 sequence (DNA): TGTGCCAGCAGCGTCGACTTAATAGGGGTGCATGGCTACACCTTC. Its protein is CASSVDLIGVHGYTF. The full variable domain, with the rest looked up from reference TRBV9 and TRBJ1-2, is DSGVTQTPKHLITATGQRVTLRCSPRSGDLSVYWYQQSLDQGLQFLIQYYNGEERAKGNILERFSAQQFPDLHSELNLSSLELGDSALYFCASSVDLIGVHGYTFGSGTRLTVV.

The chain joins TRBV6-2 or TRBV6-3 to TRBJ1-3; D is uncertain. The CDR3 is made up of 13 amino acids. V was cut by 2 bases and J by 9 bases, with 11 bases left in between. Germline V gene data show CDR1 as MNHEY and CDR2 as SVGEGT. CDR3 DNA: TGTGCCAGCAGTTACAGGGCGGGGAGCACCATATATTTT. It encodes CASSYRAGSTIYF.

The chain has TRBV7-2 and TRBJ2-7, with D perhaps TRBD1 (5 bases). Germline loops: CDR1 SGHTA, CDR2 FQGNSA. The CDR3 has 12 amino acids. The ends were cut back, 4 bases at V and 6 bases at J, with 10 bases in the middle. CDR3 loop: CASSSSGSEQYF. As DNA, the CDR3 is TGTGCCAGCAGCTCCTCAGGGTCCGAGCAGTACTTC.

The gene calls are TRBV7-6 and TRBJ1-1, with 7 positions matching TRBD1. From germline, CDR1 is SGHVS and CDR2 FNYEAQ. The CDR3 is 16 amino acids. The V and J ends lost 0 bases and 5 bases, in that order; junction bases with no gene match: 9. The CDR3 region is CASSLAGRGQRTEAFF. For the CDR3, the DNA is TGTGCCAGCAGCTTAGCGGGTAGGGGGCAGAGGACTGAAGCTTTCTTT.

The sample holds one count of this clone. J is TRBJ2-2 and V is TRBV19, with 14 bases lining up with TRBD2. With V trimmed by 8 bases and J by 11 bases, 7 bases remained unmatched. This CDR3 is built from 14 residues. Germline loops: CDR1 LNHDA, CDR2 SQIVND (reference sequence). The CDR3 reads CASRTSGRFVELFF. In DNA, the CDR3 is TGTGCCAGTCGGACTAGCGGGAGGTTCGTTGAGCTGTTTTTT.

V usage is TRBV19 and J usage is TRBJ1-5; the match to TRBD1 covers 10 bases. CDR3 length equals 20 residues. Germline V CDR1 and CDR2: LNHDA, SQIVND (reference sequence). The trim removed 2 bases at V and 0 bases at J, leaving 13 bases unmatched. The CDR3 reads CASSIPPWTGGTHSNQPQHF. The CDR3 DNA reads TGTGCCAGTAGTATACCCCCTTGGACAGGGGGGACCCATAGCAATCAGCCCCAGCATTTT.

CDR3 sequence: CASSSYEQFF. As DNA, the CDR3 is TGTGCCAGCAGCTCCTACGAGCAGTTCTTC. The chain couples TRBV5-5 to TRBJ2-1, with unresolved D. Trimming pared 3 bases from V and 10 bases from J, leaving 5 bases between. The germline gives CDR1 SGHKS, CDR2 YYEKEE (reference sequence). This CDR3 is built from 10 residues.

The sample holds a few counts of this clone. The DNA for the CDR3 is TGTGCCAGCAGTTACTCGACCAGGGGGAACACTGAAGCTTTCTTT. Its translation: CASSYSTRGNTEAFF. The chain uses TRBV6-5 and TRBJ1-1; perhaps TRBD1 as D (6 bases). Germline V gene lookup returns CDR1 MNHEY and CDR2 SVGAGI. The CDR3 sequence is 15 residues long. V dropped 0 bases and J dropped 1 base, with 9 bases sitting between them.